Listed here are 5 T cell receptor beta chains from one sample, sequenced in a study of shared clonotypes between healthy human individuals. This table comes from immunoSEQ multiplex PCR, and its TCRdb copy is limited to in-frame clones, with some not included. The data contain a few million clones, 80% to 95% of them seen just once; the ten biggest clones take up approximately 1.7%. Naive CD8 cells were CD45RO-negative, positively selected for CCR7, excluding terminally differentiated effector memory CD45RA+ cells. The sample comprised naive CD8+ T cells from PBMCs. Receptor source: a man aged 18-30 years in good health. Some clones in this sample may be carry-over from other donors' samples.

The J gene is TRBJ2-7, the V gene TRBV6-6, with D uncertain. Germline V gives CDR1 MNHNY, CDR2 SVGAGI (reference sequence). The CDR3 totals 16 residues. V gave up 3 bases and J gave up 0 bases, with 15 bases separating them. In DNA, the CDR3 is TGTGCCAGCAGTTATCTCCCCGGAGCCAGCTCCTACGAGCAGTACTTC. This sequence encodes CASSYLPGASSYEQYF.

The chain joins TRBV11-2 to TRBJ1-5; unclear D gene. V lost 5 bases, J lost 7 bases, and 12 bases lay in between. Germline V gene data show CDR1 as SGHAT and CDR2 as FQNNGV. The CDR3 has 13 amino acids. CDR3 sequence reads: CASSRPGRQPQHF. In DNA, the CDR3 is TGTGCCAGCAGCCGACCTGGGCGACAGCCCCAGCATTTT.

The chain carries TRBV27 and TRBJ2-5; D gene ambiguous. Trimming took off 7 bases at V and 0 bases at J, with 15 bases between the two ends. This CDR3 has 15 amino acids. Germline CDR1 is MNHEY and CDR2 is SMNVEV (reference sequence). The CDR3 bases are TGTGCCAGCAACCCCGGTGTGAGGAACCAAGAGACCCAGTACTTC. Amino acids: CASNPGVRNQETQYF.

Note on this clone: Other DNA sequences in the sample encode the same CDR3. V usage is TRBV7-9 and J usage is TRBJ2-1; 7 bases are a match to TRBD1. There are 13 residues in the CDR3. Looked up from germline, CDR1 is SEHNR and CDR2 is FQNEAQ (reference sequence). V trimming: 5 bases; J trimming: 7 bases; junction bases outside the gene matches: 5. CDR3 residues: CASSDGTVNEQFF. DNA of the CDR3: TGTGCCAGCAGCGACGGGACAGTGAATGAGCAGTTCTTC.

This clone was seen once. The same CDR3 also results from other DNA sequences found in this sample. This chain connects TRBV7-9 to TRBJ2-2, with a tentative D call TRBD2 (6 bases). The CDR3 sequence is 15 residues long. The V gene lost 3 bases and the J gene lost 2 bases, with 10 bases spanning the gap. The germline gives CDR1 SEHNR, CDR2 FQNEAQ (reference sequence). CDR3 amino acids: CASSLGGLNTGELFF. The CDR3 DNA is TGTGCCAGCAGCTTGGGAGGCTTAAACACCGGGGAGCTGTTTTTT.